Listed here are 25 T cell receptor beta chains from one sample, sequenced in a study of blood T cell repertoires in COVID-19. Generated by immunoSEQ multiplex PCR, the TCRdb table keeps only in-frame clones and is missing some. This sample yields about 240,000 clones, of which under 90% are seen a single time; 3.6% belongs to the top ten. The material sequenced was PBMCs or T cells enriched from blood (not recorded which). These receptors all come from a woman aged 40 to 50 who had been exposed to COVID-19.

The chain joins TRBV6-1 to TRBJ2-5; 7 bases fit TRBD1. This CDR3 contains 14 residues. With 6 bases clipped from V and 5 bases from J, the junction kept 9 bases outside the gene matches. Germline V gives CDR1 MNHNS, CDR2 SASEGT. CDR3 nucleotide sequence: TGTGCCAGCAGACCACCAGGGGGAGCGGAGACCCAGTACTTC. Translating it yields CASRPPGGAETQYF.

This chain links TRBV2 with TRBJ2-6; the match to TRBD1 covers 9 bases. The CDR3 extends over 18 amino acids. The germline gives CDR1 SNHLY, CDR2 FYNNEI. Trimming removed 5 bases from V and 0 bases from J; junction bases left unmatched: 8. The CDR3 sequence: CASSRTGTGFSGANVLTF. In DNA, the CDR3 is TGTGCCAGCAGTAGGACCGGGACAGGGTTCTCTGGGGCCAACGTCCTGACTTTC.

The chain carries TRBV2 and TRBJ2-4; a possible D gene is TRBD1 (6 bases). CDR3 size: 17 residues. The germline CDR1 and CDR2 sequences are SNHLY and FYNNEI. Trimming stripped 3 bases from V and 3 bases from J, with 18 bases between. DNA for the CDR3: TGTGCCAGCAGTGACAGGTGGTCAGGGGTTGTCAAAAACATTCAGTACTTC. This encodes CASSDRWSGVVKNIQYF.

The chain is built from TRBV28 and TRBJ2-5; 8 bases map to TRBD1. The CDR3 loop spans 15 amino acids. V lost 4 bases, J lost 5 bases, and 9 bases stayed unmatched. Germline lookup yields CDR1 MDHEN and CDR2 SYDVKM. The CDR3 loop reads CASSSNVRGLETQYF. The DNA of the CDR3 is TGTGCCAGCAGTTCTAACGTCAGGGGGCTGGAGACCCAGTACTTC.

V and J are TRBV5-4 and TRBJ2-5; TRBD2 agrees at 9 bases. The junction had 5 bases not matched to a gene; V was cut back by 0 bases and J by 5 bases. CDR3 size: 15 residues. Germline V lookup: CDR1 SGHNT, CDR2 YYREEE (reference sequence). The DNA of the CDR3 is TGTGCCAGCAGCTTGGGAGCGGGGGGAGTGGAGACCCAGTACTTC. Translated: CASSLGAGGVETQYF.

The CDR3, as DNA: TGTGCCAGCAGCTCTTCTAGGCCAGATACGCAGTATTTT. Residues: CASSSSRPDTQYF. The chain recombines TRBV5-5 with TRBJ2-3; D unresolved. Germline values: CDR1 SGHKS, CDR2 YYEKEE (reference sequence). This CDR3 spans 13 amino acids. The V gene lost 3 bases and the J gene lost 4 bases, with 9 bases spanning the gap.

J is TRBJ2-1 and V is TRBV5-1; 11 bases match TRBD2. The CDR3 spans 15 residues. From germline, CDR1 is SGHRS and CDR2 YFSETQ. Germline trimming cut 4 bases from V and 7 bases from J; bases unmatched to any gene: 7. In DNA form, the CDR3 reads TGCGCCAGCAGCCACGGGACTAGCGGCGGGAATGAGCAGTTCTTC. Translation: CASSHGTSGGNEQFF.

This clone was counted a few times. The rearrangement joins TRBV6-5 to TRBJ1-4; D is possibly TRBD1 (5 bases). CDR3 length: 13 amino acids. V was trimmed by 0 bases and J by 10 bases, leaving 9 bases between them. The germline gives CDR1 MNHEY, CDR2 SVGAGI. CDR3 loop: CASSYSTGGKLFF. CDR3 sequence (DNA): TGTGCCAGCAGTTACTCCACGGGGGGAAAACTGTTTTTT.

This sequence joins TRBV28 and TRBJ1-1, with D perhaps matching TRBD1 (6 bases). The V gene lost 6 bases and the J gene lost 5 bases, with 19 bases spanning the gap. The CDR3 is 15 amino acids. Germline V gene lookup returns CDR1 MDHEN and CDR2 SYDVKM. In DNA, the CDR3 is TGTGCCAGCAGCTCAAGGGCAGGGGTGAGGACTGAAGCTTTCTTT. This codes for CASSSRAGVRTEAFF.

This clone has only a few counts. This chain links TRBV18 with TRBJ2-3; 7 bases agree with TRBD1. The CDR3 length is 15 residues. Germline V gives CDR1 KGHSH, CDR2 LQKENI. Trimming took 5 bases from V and 2 from J; bases not matched to a gene: 7. DNA of the CDR3: TGTGCCAGCTCAGAGACAGGGTTCGACACAGATACGCAGTATTTT. It encodes CASSETGFDTDTQYF.

This clone was recorded a few times. The CDR3 loop reads CASRELGVDTDTQYF. The DNA of the CDR3 is TGTGCCAGCAGGGAACTCGGGGTTGACACAGATACGCAGTATTTT. V is TRBV27 and J is TRBJ2-3, with TRBD2 as a possible D gene (5 bases). V lost 6 bases and J 2 bases, leaving 15 bases between the germline ends. Germline V gene lookup returns CDR1 MNHEY and CDR2 SMNVEV (reference sequence). CDR3 length: 15 amino acids.

The chain employs TRBV5-1 and TRBJ2-3; no clear D. The CDR3 is 14 residues long. The germline gives CDR1 SGHRS, CDR2 YFSETQ. Trimming shortened V by 2 bases and J by 6 bases, and 13 bases separated the two germline ends. CDR3 nucleotide sequence: TGCGCCAGCAGCTTAATCCGAATCACTGATACGCAGTATTTT. Translating gives CASSLIRITDTQYF.

The CDR3 DNA follows: TGTGCCACCAGTGATACGAACAGGGTTTCAGGCTACACCTTC. It translates to CATSDTNRVSGYTF. This chain links TRBV24-1 with TRBJ1-2, with a possible D match to TRBD1 (6 bases). Germline V gene data show CDR1 as KGHDR and CDR2 as SFDVKD. This CDR3 is built from 14 residues. V was cut by 3 bases and J by 8 bases, with 15 bases left in between.

J is TRBJ2-3 and V is TRBV6-1; tentative D call: TRBD2 (6 bases). This CDR3 has 15 residues. The germline V gene encodes CDR1 MNHNS and CDR2 SASEGT. V was cut by 1 base and J by 1 base, with 9 bases left in between. CDR3 nucleotides: TGTGCCAGCAGTGAAGGGCCTAGCGGCACAGATACGCAGTATTTT. It codes for CASSEGPSGTDTQYF.

The sample holds a few counts of this clone. The CDR3 here is CASSYPSTEAFF. CDR3 DNA sequence: TGTGCCAGCAGTTACCCCAGCACTGAAGCTTTCTTT. The chain recombines TRBV6-2 or TRBV6-3 with TRBJ1-1; unclear D gene. CDR1 is MNHEY, CDR2 SVGEGT, per germline. V gave up 2 bases and J gave up 4 bases, with 5 bases separating them. The CDR3 runs 12 residues.

The V call is TRBV5-5, the J call TRBJ2-3, with 7 positions matching TRBD2. The CDR3 loop spans 13 amino acids. After removal of 3 bases from V and 3 bases from J, the junction contained 1 base not matched to a gene. Germline V gives CDR1 SGHKS, CDR2 YYEKEE (reference sequence). CDR3 sequence (DNA): TGTGCCAGCAGCTGGGGGGGGACAGATACGCAGTATTTT. Translation: CASSWGGTDTQYF.

V is TRBV28 and J is TRBJ2-5; TRBD2 might be the D (6 bases). V lost 2 bases, J lost 5 bases, and 12 bases lay in between. The germline V gene has CDR1 MDHEN and CDR2 SYDVKM. The CDR3 spans 14 residues. CDR3: CASSLPLAAETQYF. CDR3 sequence (DNA): TGTGCCAGCAGTTTACCACTAGCCGCCGAGACCCAGTACTTC. Combining the CDR3 with reference TRBV28 and TRBJ2-5 gives the whole variable domain DVKVTQSSRYLVKRTGEKVFLECVQDMDHENMFWYRQDPGLGLRLIYFSYDVKMKEKGDIPEGYSVSREKKERFSLILESASTNQTSMYLCASSLPLAAETQYFGPGTRLLVL.

This clone was counted once. The chain links TRBV20-1 to TRBJ1-6; 9 bases map to TRBD1. CDR1 and CDR2 from the germline V gene are DFQATT and SNEGSKA (reference sequence). This CDR3 comprises 17 residues. V was clipped by 3 bases and J by 2 bases; unmatched bases: 8. Written as DNA, the CDR3 is TGCAGTGCTAGTGGGACAGGGAGACCGCCCTATAATTCACCCCTCCACTTT. As protein: CSASGTGRPPYNSPLHF.

The chain carries TRBV3-1 (or the pseudogene TRBV3-2) and TRBJ2-1, with TRBD2 identical over 7 bases. The CDR3 has 18 amino acids. Germline values: CDR1 LGHDT, CDR2 YNNKEL (reference sequence). V lost 2 bases, J lost 3 bases, and 13 bases stayed unmatched. CDR3 coding DNA: TGTGCCAGCAGCCAAAGAGGCCAGAGTGGGGAGGGCTACAATGAGCAGTTCTTC. It encodes CASSQRGQSGEGYNEQFF.

This chain joins TRBV7-2 and TRBJ2-1, with 10 positions matching TRBD2. V lost 5 bases, J lost 0 bases, and 4 bases stayed unmatched. Germline lookup yields CDR1 SGHTA and CDR2 FQGNSA. The CDR3 spans 16 residues. The CDR3 DNA is TGTGCCAGCAGCATAAGCGGGGGGGGCTCCTACAATGAGCAGTTCTTC. Translation: CASSISGGGSYNEQFF. The full variable domain, rest sourced from reference TRBV7-2 and TRBJ2-1, is GAGVSQSPSNKVTEKGKDVELRCDPISGHTALYWYRQSLGQGLEFLIYFQGNSAPDKSGLPSDRFSAERTGGSVSTLTIQRTQQEDSAVYLCASSISGGGSYNEQFFGPGTRLTVL.

This chain uses TRBV28 with TRBJ1-5; D is perhaps TRBD1 (6 bases). The V end lost 7 bases, the J end lost 3 bases, and 16 bases lay between the germline ends. The CDR3 length is 15 residues. Germline CDR1 MDHEN, CDR2 SYDVKM. The CDR3 DNA reads as TGTGCCAGCAACCCCCAGGGGCTCTACAATCAGCCCCAGCATTTT. Translated: CASNPQGLYNQPQHF.

The J gene is TRBJ2-5, the V gene TRBV7-7; 7 positions match TRBD2. This CDR3 spans 15 amino acids. V was clipped by 6 bases and J by 5 bases; unmatched bases: 12. The germline CDR1 and CDR2 sequences are SSHAT and FNYEAQ (reference sequence). CDR3 protein: CASSLGTSEAETQYF. CDR3 nucleotide sequence: TGTGCCAGCAGTCTTGGTACTAGCGAAGCTGAGACCCAGTACTTC. The full variable domain, completed using reference TRBV7-7 and TRBJ2-5, is GAGVSQSPRYKVTKRGQDVTLRCDPISSHATLYWYQQALGQGPEFLTYFNYEAQPDKSGLPSDRFSAERPEGSISTLTIQRTEQRDSAMYRCASSLGTSEAETQYFGPGTRLLVL.

The DNA of the CDR3 is TGTGCCAGCTCACCACAGACAGGGAATGGCTACACCTTC. Amino acid sequence: CASSPQTGNGYTF. The rearrangement joins TRBV18 to TRBJ1-2; 7 bases match TRBD1. CDR3 size: 13 residues. Germline V gene data show CDR1 as KGHSH and CDR2 as LQKENI. Trimming at V came to 1 base and at J to 6 bases, leaving 2 bases not matched to a gene.

The chain joins TRBV3-1 (or the pseudogene TRBV3-2) to TRBJ1-2, with 7 bases that match TRBD1. Trimming at V came to 4 bases and at J to 6 bases, leaving 11 bases not matched to a gene. The CDR3 has 15 residues. Germline lookup yields CDR1 LGHDT and CDR2 YNNKEL (reference sequence). Here the CDR3 DNA reads TGTGCCAGCAGCCCACCCACCACAGGGGATAATGGCTACACCTTC. Protein: CASSPPTTGDNGYTF.

The sample holds a few counts of this clone. The chain combines TRBV7-3 with TRBJ1-2, with 11 nucleotides matching TRBD1. The CDR3 sequence is 17 residues long. With V trimmed by 2 bases and J by 3 bases, 8 bases remained unmatched. Germline V lookup: CDR1 SGHTA, CDR2 FQGTGA. The CDR3 nucleotides read TGTGCCAGCAGCTTAGGCGGTCCGGGACAGGGGGACTATGGCTACACCTTC. Translation: CASSLGGPGQGDYGYTF.